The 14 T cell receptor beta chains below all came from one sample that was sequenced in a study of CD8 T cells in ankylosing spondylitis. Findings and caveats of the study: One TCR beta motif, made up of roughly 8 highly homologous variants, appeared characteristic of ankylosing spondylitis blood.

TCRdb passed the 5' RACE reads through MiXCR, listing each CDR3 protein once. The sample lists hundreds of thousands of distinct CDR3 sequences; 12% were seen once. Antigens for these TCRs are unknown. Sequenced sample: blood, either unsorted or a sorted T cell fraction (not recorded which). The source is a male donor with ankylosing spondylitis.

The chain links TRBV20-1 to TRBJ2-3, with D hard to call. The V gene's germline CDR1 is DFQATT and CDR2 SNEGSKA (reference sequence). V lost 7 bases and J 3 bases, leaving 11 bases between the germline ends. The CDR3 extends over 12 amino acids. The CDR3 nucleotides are TGCAGTGGTGAGATGTCAACAGATACGCAGTATTTT. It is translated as CSGEMSTDTQYF.

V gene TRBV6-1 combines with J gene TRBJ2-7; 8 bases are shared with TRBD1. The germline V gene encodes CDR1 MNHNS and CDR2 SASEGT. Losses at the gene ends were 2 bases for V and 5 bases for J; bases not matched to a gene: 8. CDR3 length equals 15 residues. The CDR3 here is CASSERTGSFHEQYF. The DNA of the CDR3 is TGTGCCAGCAGTGAAAGGACAGGGAGTTTCCACGAGCAGTACTTC.

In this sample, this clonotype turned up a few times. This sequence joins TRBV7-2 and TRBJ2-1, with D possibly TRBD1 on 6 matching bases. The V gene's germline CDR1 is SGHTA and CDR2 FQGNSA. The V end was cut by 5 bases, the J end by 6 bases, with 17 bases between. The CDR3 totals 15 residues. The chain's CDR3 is CASSPGDTAPNEQFF. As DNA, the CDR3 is TGTGCCAGCAGCCCTGGGGACACGGCGCCCAATGAGCAGTTCTTC.

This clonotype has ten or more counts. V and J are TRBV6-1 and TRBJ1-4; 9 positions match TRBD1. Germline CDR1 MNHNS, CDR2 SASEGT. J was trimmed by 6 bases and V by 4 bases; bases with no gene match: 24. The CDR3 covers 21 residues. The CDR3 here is CASSAQRGQGTGPDLDEKLFF. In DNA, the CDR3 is TGTGCCAGCAGTGCACAGCGGGGTCAGGGGACAGGGCCGGACCTCGATGAAAAACTGTTTTTT.

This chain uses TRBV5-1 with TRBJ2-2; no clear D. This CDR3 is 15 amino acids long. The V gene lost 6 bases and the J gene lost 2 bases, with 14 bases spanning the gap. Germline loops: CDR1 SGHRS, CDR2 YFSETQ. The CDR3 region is CASIPNGLNTGELFF. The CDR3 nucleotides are TGCGCCAGCATCCCCAACGGGCTTAACACCGGGGAGCTGTTTTTT. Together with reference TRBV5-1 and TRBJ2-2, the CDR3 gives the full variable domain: KAGVTQTPRYLIKTRGQQVTLSCSPISGHRSVSWYQQTPGQGLQFLFEYFSETQRNKGNFPGRFSGRQFSNSRSEMNVSTLELGDSALYLCASIPNGLNTGELFFGEGSRLTVL.

In nucleotides, the CDR3 is TGTGCCAGCAGCTCACCCAGGGGGGTTGGCGGGGAGCTGTTTTTT. This codes for CASSSPRGVGGELFF. The V and J genes are TRBV7-2 and TRBJ2-2; weak D call: TRBD1 (7 bases). The V end lost 4 bases, the J end lost 7 bases, and 16 bases lay between the germline ends. CDR1 is SGHTA, CDR2 FQGNSA, per germline. This CDR3 is 15 amino acids long.

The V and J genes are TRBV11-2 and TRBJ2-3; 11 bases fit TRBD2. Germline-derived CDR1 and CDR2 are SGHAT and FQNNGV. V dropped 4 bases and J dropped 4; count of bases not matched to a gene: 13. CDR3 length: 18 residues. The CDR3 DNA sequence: TGTGCCAGCAGCTCGCGGGTTAGCGGGGGGGCATTTCCAGATACGCAGTATTTT. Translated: CASSSRVSGGAFPDTQYF.

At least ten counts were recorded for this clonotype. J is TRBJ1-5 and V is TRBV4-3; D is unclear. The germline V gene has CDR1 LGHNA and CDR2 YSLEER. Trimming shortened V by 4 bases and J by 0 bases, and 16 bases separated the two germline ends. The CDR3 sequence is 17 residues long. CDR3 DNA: TGCGCCAGCAGCCCCGGAACGGGTGCTTATAGCAATCAGCCCCAGCATTTT. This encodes CASSPGTGAYSNQPQHF.

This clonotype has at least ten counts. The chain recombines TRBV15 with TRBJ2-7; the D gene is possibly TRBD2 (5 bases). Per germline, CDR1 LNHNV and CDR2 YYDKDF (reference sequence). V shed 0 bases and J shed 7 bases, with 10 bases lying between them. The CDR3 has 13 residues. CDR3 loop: CATSRDAGREQYF. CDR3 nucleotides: TGTGCCACCAGCAGAGACGCGGGTAGGGAGCAGTACTTC.

The CDR3 spells CASSSEDGIGWPQHF. The CDR3, as DNA: TGTGCCAGCAGTTCTGAGGACGGTATTGGGTGGCCCCAGCATTTT. The V and J genes are TRBV28 and TRBJ1-5; D ambiguous. Germline V gene lookup returns CDR1 MDHEN and CDR2 SYDVKM. Deletions cut 4 bases from V and 9 bases from J, with 19 bases between. The length of the CDR3 is 15 residues.

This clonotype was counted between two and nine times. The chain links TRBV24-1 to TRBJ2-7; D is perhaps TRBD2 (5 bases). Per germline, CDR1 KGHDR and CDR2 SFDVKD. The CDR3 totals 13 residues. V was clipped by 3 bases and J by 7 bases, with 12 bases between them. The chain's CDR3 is CATSDMPGGEQYF. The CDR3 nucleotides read TGTGCCACCAGTGATATGCCCGGAGGAGAGCAGTACTTC.

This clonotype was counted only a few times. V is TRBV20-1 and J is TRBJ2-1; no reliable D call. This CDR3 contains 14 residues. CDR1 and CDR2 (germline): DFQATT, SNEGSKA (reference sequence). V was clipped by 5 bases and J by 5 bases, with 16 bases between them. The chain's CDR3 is CSAAPGSINNEQFF. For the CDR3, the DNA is TGCAGTGCTGCACCCGGAAGCATCAACAATGAGCAGTTCTTC.

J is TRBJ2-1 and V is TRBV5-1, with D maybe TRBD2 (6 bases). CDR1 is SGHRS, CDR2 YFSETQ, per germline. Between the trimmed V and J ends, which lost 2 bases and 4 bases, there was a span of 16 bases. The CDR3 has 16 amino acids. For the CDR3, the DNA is TGCGCCAGCAGCTTAATAGCGGTCGGCGGTTACAATGAGCAGTTCTTC. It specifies CASSLIAVGGYNEQFF.

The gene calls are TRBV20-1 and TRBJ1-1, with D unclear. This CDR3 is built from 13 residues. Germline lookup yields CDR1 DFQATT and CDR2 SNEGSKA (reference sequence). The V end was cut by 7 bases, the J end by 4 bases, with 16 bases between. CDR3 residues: CSVAGPPATEAFF. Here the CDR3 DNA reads TGCAGTGTCGCAGGTCCGCCGGCCACTGAAGCTTTCTTT.